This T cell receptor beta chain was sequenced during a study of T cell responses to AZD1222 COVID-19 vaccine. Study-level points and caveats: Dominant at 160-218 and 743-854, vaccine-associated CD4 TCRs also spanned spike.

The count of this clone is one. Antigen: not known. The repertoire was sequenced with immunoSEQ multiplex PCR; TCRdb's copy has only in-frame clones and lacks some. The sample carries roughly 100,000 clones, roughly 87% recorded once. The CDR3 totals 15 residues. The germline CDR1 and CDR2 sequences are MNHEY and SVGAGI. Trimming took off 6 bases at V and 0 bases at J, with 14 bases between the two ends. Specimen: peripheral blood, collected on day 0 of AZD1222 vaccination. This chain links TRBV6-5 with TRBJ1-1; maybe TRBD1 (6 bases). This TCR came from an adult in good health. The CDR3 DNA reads TGTGCCAGCAGAGCGATAGGACAGATGAACACTGAAGCTTTCTTT. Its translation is CASRAIGQMNTEAFF.